Listed below are T cell receptor beta chains from one sample, sequenced in a study of T-cell reconstitution after alpha-beta-depleted transplantation in children. TCRdb re-derived calls from the PCR reads in MiXCR, one entry per CDR3 protein. The sample includes approximately 350,000 distinct CDR3 sequences, 13% of them seen just once. The sequenced sample was PBMCs, obtained from the stem cell graft. The receptors shown here come from a human donor who donated a stem cell graft to a child with Fanconi anemia. The CDR3 runs from the conserved cysteine through the conserved F or W. The order of the fields is clone size, CDR3 length, D gene, V gene, J gene, CDR3 DNA, CDR3 protein. D genes are given only for firm matches. For some rows the clone size is stated as once, few or many, or as a class when expanded; others skip it.

many	12	-	TRBV12-3/TRBV12-4	TRBJ2-1	TGTGCCAGCAGTTTATGGGGTAGTGAGCAGTTCTTC	CASSLWGSEQFF
few	15	-	TRBV20-1	TRBJ2-5	TGCAGTGCTAGACCCCCCGCGCCAGGGTGGGAGACCCAGTACTTC	CSARPPAPGWETQYF
-	16	-	TRBV30	TRBJ1-6	TGTGCCTGGAGTGTACTGAGGACAGAAGGTGATTCACCCCTCCACTTT	CAWSVLRTEGDSPLHF
many	15	-	TRBV12-3/TRBV12-4	TRBJ2-3	TGTGCCAGCAGTTTTAGGGTTGCGGGCACAGATACGCAGTATTTT	CASSFRVAGTDTQYF
few	14	-	TRBV6-5	TRBJ2-1	TGTGCCAGCAGTTCGGGGGTGGGCTCTTCCGAGCAGTTCTTC	CASSSGVGSSEQFF
few	13	-	TRBV6-2/TRBV6-3	TRBJ1-5	TGTGCCAGCAGTTACATGGGTTATCAGCCCCAGCATTTT	CASSYMGYQPQHF
-	22	TRBD2	TRBV5-4	TRBJ2-1	TGTGCCAGCAGCTTAGCAGGCTTAGCTAGCGGGGGGGCCGATAGATCCTACAATGAGCAGTTCTTC	CASSLAGLASGGADRSYNEQFF
-	13	-	TRBV7-9	TRBJ1-1	TGTGCCAGCAGCTCGACCGTCGGCACTGAAGCTTTCTTT	CASSSTVGTEAFF
few	14	-	TRBV20-1	TRBJ1-1	TGCAGTGCTAGAGATAAGGGGGGCAACACTGAAGCTTTCTTT	CSARDKGGNTEAFF
few	13	-	TRBV29-1	TRBJ1-1	TGCAGCGTTGAAAGGAACAGGAACACTGAAGCTTTCTTT	CSVERNRNTEAFF
few	16	-	TRBV12-5	TRBJ2-5	TGTGCTAGTGGTTTGGTACGCGGGCAGGAAGGGGAGACCCAGTACTTC	CASGLVRGQEGETQYF
-	16	TRBD1	TRBV6-1	TRBJ1-6	TGTGCCAGCTGGAACAGGGGCCAGGGGGCTAATTCACCCCTCCACTTT	CASWNRGQGANSPLHF
many	15	TRBD1	TRBV7-6	TRBJ2-1	TGTGCCAGCAGCTCCCCCGGGACAGGTTCTAGCGAGCAGTTCTTC	CASSSPGTGSSEQFF
few	12	-	TRBV10-3	TRBJ1-5	TGTGCCATCAGTGAGGGCGGTGAGCCCCAGCATTTT	CAISEGGEPQHF
many	14	TRBD1	TRBV29-1	TRBJ2-5	TGCAGCGTTCTCCCCCGGGACAGGGGTGAGACCCAGTACTTC	CSVLPRDRGETQYF
-	20	TRBD2	TRBV28	TRBJ2-2	TGTGCCAGCAGTTTACTGCCGTGGGGTAGGGCTAGCGGGGTCACCGGGGAGCTGTTTTTT	CASSLLPWGRASGVTGELFF
few	17	TRBD2	TRBV7-2	TRBJ2-2	TGTGCCAGCAGCTCGTCCTCGGGACTAGCGAGGACCGGGGAGCTGTTTTTT	CASSSSSGLARTGELFF
-	13	-	TRBV9	TRBJ2-2	TGTGCCAGCACTGCCAGGGTTCCAGGGGAGCTGTTTTTT	CASTARVPGELFF
many	11	-	TRBV10-2	TRBJ2-1	TGCGCCAGCAGTGAAAGGGTTGGGCAGTTCTTC	CASSERVGQFF
few	15	-	TRBV20-1	TRBJ2-3	TGCAGTGCTTCTGACGGGGCCTCACCCGCAGATACGCAGTATTTT	CSASDGASPADTQYF
few	15	-	TRBV6-1	TRBJ1-5	TGTGCCAGCATCGAGGTTGCGGGACCCGATCAGCCCCAGCATTTT	CASIEVAGPDQPQHF
-	14	-	TRBV5-1	TRBJ1-1	TGCGCCAGCAGCTTACGAGCGGTGAACACTGAAGCTTTCTTT	CASSLRAVNTEAFF
many	14	-	TRBV11-2	TRBJ2-5	TGTGCCAGCAGCCCGACGGGGGTGGAAGAGACCCAGTACTTC	CASSPTGVEETQYF
few	11	-	TRBV30	TRBJ1-1	TGTGCCTGTGTCAGGGGTTCTTTAGCTTTCTTT	CACVRGSLAFF
-	14	-	TRBV12-3/TRBV12-4	TRBJ1-1	TGTGCCAGCAGTTTTAACAGGGCTGATACTGAAGCTTTCTTT	CASSFNRADTEAFF
-	16	TRBD2	TRBV7-6	TRBJ2-1	TGTGCCAGCAGCCCTAGCGGGGGGGCCCTCTACAATGAGCAGTTCTTC	CASSPSGGALYNEQFF
few	14	TRBD2	TRBV11-2	TRBJ2-7	TGTGCCAGCAGCCGTAGCGGGGGCCCTTACGAGCAGTACTTC	CASSRSGGPYEQYF
-	14	-	TRBV7-2	TRBJ2-3	TGTGCCAGCAGCTTAGATAAGGGCACAGATACGCAGTATTTT	CASSLDKGTDTQYF
few	15	TRBD2	TRBV7-3	TRBJ2-1	TGTGCCAGCAGCCCCTTTGCGGGGGGTTACAATGAGCAGTTCTTC	CASSPFAGGYNEQFF
-	10	-	TRBV24-1	TRBJ1-2	TGTGCCACCAGTCGGGGTGGCTACACCTTC	CATSRGGYTF
-	13	-	TRBV7-2	TRBJ1-2	TGTGCCAGCAGCCGAGCGTTGGACTATGGCTACACCTTC	CASSRALDYGYTF
few	16	-	TRBV4-3	TRBJ1-4	TGCGCCAGCAGCCAAGGGCTACCCCCGCGCAGTGAAAAACTGTTTTTT	CASSQGLPPRSEKLFF
-	11	-	TRBV5-5	TRBJ2-5	TGTGCCAGCAGCCCTTACGAGACCCAGTACTTC	CASSPYETQYF
few	14	-	TRBV12-3/TRBV12-4	TRBJ1-2	TGTGCCAGCAGTTTAGGCGGGGCCAAGGGAGGCTACACCTTC	CASSLGGAKGGYTF
-	15	-	TRBV5-1	TRBJ1-6	TGCGCCAGCAGCCTCACCCCTTCTGGTGGGTCACCCCTCCACTTT	CASSLTPSGGSPLHF
-	12	-	TRBV29-1	TRBJ2-5	TGCAGCGTTAGGGGGATCTGGGAGACCCAGTACTTC	CSVRGIWETQYF
many	14	-	TRBV5-1	TRBJ2-3	TGCGCCAGCAGCTTGGTCAGTAGCACAGATACGCAGTATTTT	CASSLVSSTDTQYF
-	16	-	TRBV4-1	TRBJ2-6	TGCGCCAGCAGCCAAGCCTCAGGGTCTGGGGCCAACGTCCTGACTTTC	CASSQASGSGANVLTF
many	15	-	TRBV5-4	TRBJ2-2	TGTGCCAGCAGCTTGGGGGACTTTAGAGGCGGGGAGCTGTTTTTT	CASSLGDFRGGELFF
many	13	TRBD2	TRBV2	TRBJ2-2	TGTGCCAGCAGTAGGACTAGCTCAGGGGAGCTGTTTTTT	CASSRTSSGELFF
few	15	-	TRBV20-1	TRBJ2-5	TGCAGTGCTAGAGATCCACCCCGGGGCCAAGAGACCCAGTACTTC	CSARDPPRGQETQYF
-	13	-	TRBV4-3	TRBJ1-1	TGCGCCAGCAGCCAACTTTTTTTCACTGAAGCTTTCTTT	CASSQLFFTEAFF
few	14	-	TRBV20-1	TRBJ1-5	TGCAGTGCTCGGCCGGGTCTGGGGAATCAGCCCCAGCATTTT	CSARPGLGNQPQHF
many	12	-	TRBV6-2/TRBV6-3	TRBJ1-1	TGTGCCAGCAGTTATGAAGGGACGCTGGCTTTCTTT	CASSYEGTLAFF
-	15	-	TRBV27	TRBJ2-1	TGTGCCAGCAGTTTAACCGGTGGGGCTGGGAATGAGCAGTTCTTC	CASSLTGGAGNEQFF
many	13	-	TRBV29-1	TRBJ2-3	TGCAGCCTCAAGACAGGAGTCACAGATACGCAGTATTTT	CSLKTGVTDTQYF
-	16	TRBD2	TRBV5-4	TRBJ2-3	TGTGCCAGCAGCCCAAGTAGCGGGGATTCAATAGATACGCAGTATTTT	CASSPSSGDSIDTQYF